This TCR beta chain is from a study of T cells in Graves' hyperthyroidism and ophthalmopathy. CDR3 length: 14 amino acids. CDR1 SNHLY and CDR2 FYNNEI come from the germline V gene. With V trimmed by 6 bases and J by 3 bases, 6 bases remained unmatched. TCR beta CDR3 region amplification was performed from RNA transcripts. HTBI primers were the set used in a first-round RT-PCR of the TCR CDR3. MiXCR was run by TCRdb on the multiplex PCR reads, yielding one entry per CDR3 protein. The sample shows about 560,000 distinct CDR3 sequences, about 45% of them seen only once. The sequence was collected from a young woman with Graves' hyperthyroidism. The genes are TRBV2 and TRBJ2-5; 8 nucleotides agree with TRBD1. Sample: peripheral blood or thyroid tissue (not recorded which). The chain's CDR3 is CASRDLDREETQYF. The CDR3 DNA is TGTGCCAGCAGGGACCTGGACAGGGAAGAGACCCAGTACTTC.